The TCR beta chain under discussion was sequenced for a study of cytomegalovirus exposure and HLA in healthy donors. Note on this clone: What it binds is not known.

The CDR3 runs to 14 residues. With V trimmed by 5 bases and J by 3 bases, 4 bases remained unmatched. From germline, CDR1 is SGHTA and CDR2 FQGNSA. While the first cohort had 600 to 800 subjects, the donors belonged to the separate validation cohort of over a hundred subjects. The study's findings and limits: There were a few CMV-associated chains whose specificity for CMV antigens was confirmed in vitro. Usually a TCR sequence was rare, but some public TCRs were found in many donors.

Profiling relied on immunoSEQ multiplex PCR, and the TCRdb table lists in-frame clones only, not all of them. This sample carries roughly 130,000 clones, 70% to 90% of them seen once, and the ten largest clones take over 1.3%. This receptor was taken from a woman aged 25-40 years in good health and CMV-seronegative. This sequence joins TRBV7-2 and TRBJ2-5; 9 nucleotides align to TRBD1. Sequenced sample: PBMCs. This CDR3 reads CASSPGTGKETQYF. CDR3 bases: TGTGCCAGCAGCCCTGGGACAGGGAAAGAGACCCAGTACTTC.